This is a list of T cell receptor beta chains from one sample in a study of PD-1 blockade in mismatch repair-deficient tumors. Generated by immunoSEQ multiplex PCR, the TCRdb table keeps only in-frame clones and is missing some. The top ten clones hold 3.9% of a sample with 35,000 to 45,000 clones, approximately 85% of them seen once. Sequencing was performed on peripheral blood, taken less than 95 weeks after starting pembrolizumab. The receptors were gathered from an adult with mismatch repair-deficient cancer. Both conserved end residues are part of each CDR3. D genes are given only for firm matches. Clone size is not always given. Where it is, it says once, few, many or a class for expanded clones.

j_call d_call v_call clone_size cdr3_nt cdr3_aa
TRBJ2-1 NA TRBV27 once TGTGCCAGCAGTCGCTACAATGAGCAGTTCTTC CASSRYNEQFF
TRBJ2-2 NA TRBV5-4 NA TGTGCCAGCAGCTTCAAGGCCTATGAGATAGGGGAGCTGTTTTTT CASSFKAYEIGELFF
TRBJ2-6 NA TRBV27 NA TGTGCCAGCAGTTTTGCGGCCAAACTCTCTGGGGCCAACGTCCTGACTTTC CASSFAAKLSGANVLTF
TRBJ1-3 TRBD1 TRBV18 NA TGTGCCAGCTCCCAATCCTCCGGGACAGCGGCCCATTTGAATGGAAACACCATATATTTT CASSQSSGTAAHLNGNTIYF
TRBJ1-5 TRBD1 TRBV9 NA TGTGCCAGCAGCGACGGGACAGGGGATCAGCCCCAGCATTTT CASSDGTGDQPQHF
TRBJ1-2 TRBD1 TRBV10-3 NA TGTGCCATCAGGGGACAGGGTGACGGCTACACCTTC CAIRGQGDGYTF
TRBJ2-7 NA TRBV12-5 NA TGTGCTAGTGTCCGGGGAGAAGGGTACGAGCAGTACTTC CASVRGEGYEQYF
TRBJ2-1 TRBD2 TRBV2 NA TGTGCCAGCTCTGCGGGACTAACTTACAATGAGCAGTTCTTC CASSAGLTYNEQFF
TRBJ1-1 NA TRBV30 NA TGTGCCTGGAGTCCCTTCCCTCGTCAGACTGAAGCTTTCTTT CAWSPFPRQTEAFF
TRBJ2-3 TRBD2 TRBV7-9 NA TGTGCCAGCATCTCCGGACTAGCGGGAGCAGATACGCAGTATTTT CASISGLAGADTQYF
TRBJ1-2 NA TRBV6-1 NA TGTGCCAGCAGTGAACGGGCAGGGGTCGGCTATGGCTACACCTTC CASSERAGVGYGYTF
TRBJ1-1 NA TRBV2 few TGTGCCAACCCGGGGGTGGACACTGAAGCTTTCTTT CANPGVDTEAFF
TRBJ1-2 NA TRBV13 NA TGTGCCAGCAGCTTCGGCCCTTCCAAAGGCTACACCTTC CASSFGPSKGYTF
TRBJ1-1 NA TRBV5-6 NA TGTGCCAGCAGCTTCTGGAGGGGGAAAGGCACTGAAGCTTTCTTT CASSFWRGKGTEAFF
TRBJ2-7 TRBD2 TRBV6-1 NA TGTGCCAGCAGTGAAGGCCGGGCTGGGGGGGACTACGAGCAGTACTTC CASSEGRAGGDYEQYF
TRBJ2-5 NA TRBV6-5 once TGTGCCAGCAGTATTGACGGAATGCAAGAGACCCAGTACTTC CASSIDGMQETQYF
TRBJ2-3 NA TRBV13 NA TGTGCCAGCAGCTCCTCAGGGGATACGCAGTATTTT CASSSSGDTQYF
TRBJ2-5 NA TRBV30 NA TGTGCCTCTGGACCGGAGGGAGTAGAGACCCAGTACTTC CASGPEGVETQYF
TRBJ2-7 NA TRBV11-2 few TGTGCCAGCAGCTTTCGGCAAAGTGCGTACGAGCAGTACTTC CASSFRQSAYEQYF
TRBJ1-1 TRBD1 TRBV7-9 once TGTGCCAGCAGTCGACATCCGGGACAGGGGGCGGCATACACTGAAGCTTTCTTT CASSRHPGQGAAYTEAFF
TRBJ2-1 TRBD2 TRBV5-1 once TGCGCCAGCAGCCCGCAACGCGGGACTAGCGGGAGATCGATTAGCTACAATGAGCAGTTCTTC CASSPQRGTSGRSISYNEQFF
TRBJ2-5 NA TRBV11-2 medium-sized TGTGCCAGCAGCTTGGGGCAGGGGTTTACCCAGTACTTC CASSLGQGFTQYF
TRBJ1-3 NA TRBV4-2 NA TGTGCCAGCAGCCAAGTAGACTCGCTAGGCACCATATATTTT CASSQVDSLGTIYF
TRBJ1-1 NA TRBV2 NA TGTGCCAGCGTTGAGGGGGGTGAAGCTTTCTTT CASVEGGEAFF
TRBJ2-3 NA TRBV29-1 once TGCAGCGTTCCTCCTCCCCCTACGCAGTATTTT CSVPPPPTQYF